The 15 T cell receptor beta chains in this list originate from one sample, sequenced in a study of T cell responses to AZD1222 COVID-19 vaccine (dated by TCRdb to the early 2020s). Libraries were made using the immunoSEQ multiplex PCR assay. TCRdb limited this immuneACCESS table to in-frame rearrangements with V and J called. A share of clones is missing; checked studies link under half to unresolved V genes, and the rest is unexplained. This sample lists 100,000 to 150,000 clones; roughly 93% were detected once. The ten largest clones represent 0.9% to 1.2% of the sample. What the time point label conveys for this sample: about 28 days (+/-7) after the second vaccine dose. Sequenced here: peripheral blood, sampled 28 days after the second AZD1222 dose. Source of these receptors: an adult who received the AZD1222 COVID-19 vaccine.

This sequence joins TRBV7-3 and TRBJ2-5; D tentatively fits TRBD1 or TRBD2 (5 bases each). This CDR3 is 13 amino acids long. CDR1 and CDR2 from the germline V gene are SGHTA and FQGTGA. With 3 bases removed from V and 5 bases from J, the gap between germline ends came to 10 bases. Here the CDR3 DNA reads TGTGCCAGCAGCTTCCGGGGCACGGAGACCCAGTACTTC. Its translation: CASSFRGTETQYF. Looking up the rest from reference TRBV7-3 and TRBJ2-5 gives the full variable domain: GAGVSQTPSNKVTEKGKYVELRCDPISGHTALYWYRQSLGQGPEFLIYFQGTGAADDSGLPNDRFFAVRPEGSVSTLKIQRTERGDSAVYLCASSFRGTETQYFGPGTRLLVL.

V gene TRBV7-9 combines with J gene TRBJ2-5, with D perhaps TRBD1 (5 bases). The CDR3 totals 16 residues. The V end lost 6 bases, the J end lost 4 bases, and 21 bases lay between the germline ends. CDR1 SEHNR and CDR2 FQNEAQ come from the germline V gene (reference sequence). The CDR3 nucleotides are TGTGCCAGCAGACCCTCCAGGGCCGGGTCTTCAGAGACCCAGTACTTC. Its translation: CASRPSRAGSSETQYF.

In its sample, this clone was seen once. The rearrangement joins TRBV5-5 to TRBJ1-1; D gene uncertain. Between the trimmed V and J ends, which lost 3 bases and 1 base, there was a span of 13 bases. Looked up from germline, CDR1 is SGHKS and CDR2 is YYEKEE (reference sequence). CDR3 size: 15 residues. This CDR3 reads CASSWGGPANTEAFF. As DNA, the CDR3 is TGTGCCAGCAGCTGGGGTGGGCCGGCGAACACTGAAGCTTTCTTT.

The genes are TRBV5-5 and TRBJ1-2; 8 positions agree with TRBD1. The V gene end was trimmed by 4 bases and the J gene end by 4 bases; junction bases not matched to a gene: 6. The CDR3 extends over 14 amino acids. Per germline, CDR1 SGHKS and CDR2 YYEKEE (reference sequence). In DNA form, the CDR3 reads TGTGCCAGCAGCGATCCTGGACAGGGCTATGGCTACACCTTC. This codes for CASSDPGQGYGYTF.

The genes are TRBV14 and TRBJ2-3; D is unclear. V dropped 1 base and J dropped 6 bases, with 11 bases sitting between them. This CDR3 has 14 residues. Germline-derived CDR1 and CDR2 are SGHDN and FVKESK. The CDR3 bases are TGTGCCAGCAGCCAAGTTGGGATATGGGATACGCAGTATTTT. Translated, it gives CASSQVGIWDTQYF.

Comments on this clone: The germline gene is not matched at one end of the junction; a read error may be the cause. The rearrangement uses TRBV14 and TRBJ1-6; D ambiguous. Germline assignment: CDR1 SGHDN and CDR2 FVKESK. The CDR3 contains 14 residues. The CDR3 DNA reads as TGTGCCAGCAGCCAAGATCCCTATACTTCACCCCTCCACTTT. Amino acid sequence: CASSQDPYTSPLHF.

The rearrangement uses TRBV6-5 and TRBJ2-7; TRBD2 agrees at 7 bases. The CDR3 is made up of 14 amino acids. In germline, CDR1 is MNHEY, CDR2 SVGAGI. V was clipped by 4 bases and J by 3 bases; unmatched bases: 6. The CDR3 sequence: CASSLGRDSYEQYF. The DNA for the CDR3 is TGTGCCAGCAGTTTAGGGAGGGATAGCTACGAGCAGTACTTC.

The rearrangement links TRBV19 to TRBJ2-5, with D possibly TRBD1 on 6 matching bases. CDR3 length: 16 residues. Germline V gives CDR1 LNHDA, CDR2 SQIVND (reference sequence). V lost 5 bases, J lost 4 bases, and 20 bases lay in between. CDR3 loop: CASSAVPGHHRETQYF. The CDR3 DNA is TGTGCCAGTAGTGCCGTCCCGGGACACCATAGAGAGACCCAGTACTTC.

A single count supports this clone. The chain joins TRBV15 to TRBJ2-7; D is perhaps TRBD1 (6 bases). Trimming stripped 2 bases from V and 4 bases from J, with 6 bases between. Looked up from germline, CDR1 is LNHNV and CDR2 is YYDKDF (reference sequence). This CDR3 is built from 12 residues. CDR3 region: CATSRTGYEQYF. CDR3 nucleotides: TGTGCCACCAGCAGAACAGGGTACGAGCAGTACTTC.

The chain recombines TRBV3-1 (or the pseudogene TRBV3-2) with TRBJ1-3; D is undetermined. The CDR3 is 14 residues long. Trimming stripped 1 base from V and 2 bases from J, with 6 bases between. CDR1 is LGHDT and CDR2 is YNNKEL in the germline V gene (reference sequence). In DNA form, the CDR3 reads TGTGCCAGCAGCCAAGGGACTCCTGGAAACACCATATATTTT. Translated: CASSQGTPGNTIYF.

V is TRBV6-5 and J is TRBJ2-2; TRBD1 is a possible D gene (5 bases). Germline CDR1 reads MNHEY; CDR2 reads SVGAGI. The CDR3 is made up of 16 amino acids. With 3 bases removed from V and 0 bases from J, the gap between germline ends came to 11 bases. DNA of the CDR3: TGTGCCAGCAGTTATAGGGGCCCAGCGAACACCGGGGAGCTGTTTTTT. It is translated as CASSYRGPANTGELFF.

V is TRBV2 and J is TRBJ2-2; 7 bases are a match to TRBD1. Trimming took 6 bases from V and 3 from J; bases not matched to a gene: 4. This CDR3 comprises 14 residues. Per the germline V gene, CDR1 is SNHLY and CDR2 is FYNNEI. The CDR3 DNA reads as TGTGCCAGCAGCCTTCAGGGGGACACCGGGGAGCTGTTTTTT. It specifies CASSLQGDTGELFF.

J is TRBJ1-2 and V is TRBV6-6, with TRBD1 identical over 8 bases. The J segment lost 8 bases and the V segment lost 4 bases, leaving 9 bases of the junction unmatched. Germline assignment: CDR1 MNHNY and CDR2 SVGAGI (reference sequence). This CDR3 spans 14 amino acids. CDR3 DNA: TGTGCCAGCAGTTCTACAGGGGGGCGAGGCGGCTACACCTTC. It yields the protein CASSSTGGRGGYTF.

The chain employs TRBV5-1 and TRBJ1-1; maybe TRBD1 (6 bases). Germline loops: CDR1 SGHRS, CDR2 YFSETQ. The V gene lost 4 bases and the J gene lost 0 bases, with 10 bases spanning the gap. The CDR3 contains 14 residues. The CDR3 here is CASSRGQLNTEAFF. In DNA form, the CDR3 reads TGCGCCAGCAGCCGGGGACAACTGAACACTGAAGCTTTCTTT.

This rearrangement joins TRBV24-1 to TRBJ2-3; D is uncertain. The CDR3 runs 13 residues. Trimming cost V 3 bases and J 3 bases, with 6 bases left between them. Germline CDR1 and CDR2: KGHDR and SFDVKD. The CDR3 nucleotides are TGTGCCACCAGTGATCGGTTGACAGATACGCAGTATTTT. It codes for CATSDRLTDTQYF.